This T cell receptor beta chain was retrieved from a study of shared T cell receptors in the human thymus. The V gene's germline CDR1 is LGHNA and CDR2 YNFKEQ. Deletions cut 4 bases from V and 2 bases from J, with 14 bases between. The CDR3 runs to 16 residues. This table comes from immunoSEQ multiplex PCR, and its TCRdb copy is limited to in-frame clones, with some not included. The data show roughly 710,000 clones, roughly 85% seen once. The same sample was also studied in work on human thymus T cells.

V usage is TRBV4-2 and J usage is TRBJ2-2; tentatively, D is TRBD2 (7 bases). This receptor was obtained from a girl under two years old with a congenital heart defect. The sequenced sample was thymocytes. This CDR3 reads CASSRGGGRNTGELFF. The CDR3 region has the DNA TGTGCCAGCAGCCGAGGGGGGGGCAGAAACACCGGGGAGCTGTTTTTT.